The TCR beta chain described here comes from a study of vaccination and CD4 T cells after COVID-19 (dated by TCRdb to between 2021 and 2024). With regard to the full study: The convalescent cohort included six males and four females, with two Hispanic individuals, seven Caucasians, two Asians and one multiracial person. Participants got two doses of the Pfizer-BioNTech BNT162b2 vaccine (n=8) or two doses of the Moderna mRNA-1273 vaccine (n=2). Post-COVID blood samples from convalescent patients were collected a median of roughly 100 days after diagnosis, with a range of 35 to 161 days. Post-vaccine blood samples were taken a median of around 68 days after the second vaccine dose, with a range of roughly 13 to 250 days. Culture stimuli were overlapping spike peptide pools from SARS-CoV-2 and from the common cold coronaviruses HCoV-NL63, HCoV-OC43 and HCoV-229E. In control cultures, a CEFX viral epitope pool was used as positive control, an HIV-1 Nef peptide pool was used as negative control, or no peptide was added. In fewer than 12 COVID-19 convalescent patients and a handful of infection-naive healthy vaccine recipients, researchers compared the spike-specific CD4+ TCR repertoire from before mRNA vaccination with the repertoire from after. Results and caveats for the whole study, not just this receptor: Only a relatively small number of convalescent patients were included in the study, and early timepoints following natural infection were not analyzed. In convalescent patients, nearly all vaccine-specific clones (304 of 307) were found to be mono-reactive for SARS-CoV-2 spike rather than cross-reactive with common cold coronaviruses. In convalescent patients, a median approximately 86% of post-vaccine SARS-CoV-2-reactive clones were detected only after vaccination, suggesting vaccine-specific priming. The median count of SARS-CoV-2-reactive clonotypes went up from around 21 after infection to 38 after vaccination, although the change was not significant.

The method was PCR. At the Johns Hopkins FTIC core, DNA from the cultured CD4+ T cells underwent TCR sequencing with the Oncomine TCR Beta short-read assay. Genomic DNA was extracted from the cultured CD4+ T cells with the QIAamp micro DNA kit. Oncomine TCR Beta libraries from cultured CD4+ T cells were pooled with unique dual indexes and sequenced on an Illumina iSeq 100. As for the original processing: Non-productive sequences were removed, and CDR3s not starting with C, not ending with F or W, or shorter than 7 amino acids were discarded. The MANAFEST web application identified antigen-specific clonotypes by comparing peptide-stimulated wells against reference wells and other culture wells. To be called positive, a clone needed an FDR below 0.05, an odds ratio above 5, and a productive frequency above 0.1% in at least two of three replicate wells. Clonotypes that were significantly expanded in both SARS-CoV-2 spike wells and at least one common cold coronavirus spike condition were defined as cross-reactive. CDR3 homology was assessed with Levenshtein distances (stringdist) and unrooted phylogenetic trees (ape) in R version 3.6.1. TCRdb took the public reads, trimmed them with fastp at Q25, ran MiXCR for clone calling and kept in-frame beta chains. CDR3 protein duplicates are merged, each entry listing the most common genes and DNA. What appears here as the V and J calls and clone size reflects TCRdb's work, not the paper's. The sample yields approximately 15,000 distinct CDR3 sequences; 45% to 50% were counted once. Around a fifth of the sample rests with the top ten.

The junction carries 21 bases between V and J, which are trimmed by 6 bases and 2 bases respectively. The germline V gene supplies CDR1 SNHLY and CDR2 FYNNEI. The CDR3 holds 17 amino acids from the cysteine to the phenylalanine. This entry keeps only the CDR3 DNA: 51 bases, framed from base 1. Details on this clonotype: Which antigen it targets is not known. No base qualities exist here, and no much larger clone lies one base off it.

Per the publication, the treatment or condition label means: roughly 10-day PBMC culture with coronavirus spike peptide pools or control peptides (ViraFEST assay). The ViraFEST assay, used in the study, expanded antigen-specific T cells with peptide pools and then identified the expanded clonotypes through TCR sequencing. Healthy vaccine recipients had no prior SARS-CoV-2 infection, confirmed by negative nucleocapsid antibody tests before and after vaccination. Each well held about 1.8 million PBMCs cultured with roughly 9.2 ug/ml peptide pools in IMDM containing 5% human AB serum and about 10 IU/ml IL-2. On days 3 and 7, half of the culture medium was replaced with fresh IL-2-containing medium. After 10 days of culture, CD4+ T cells were isolated by negative selection with the EasySep CD4+ T cell isolation kit. PBMCs were separated from whole blood using Ficoll-Paque Plus gradient centrifugation and then either used fresh or cryopreserved at -140C. Triplicate wells were generally used for each culture condition.

This specimen was CD4+ T cells from blood, cultured in vitro, taken before SARS-CoV-2 vaccination. The rearrangement combines TRBV2 with TRBJ2-3; the D region possibly corresponds to TRBD2 (7 bases align). This clonotype was obtained from a human donor who received a COVID-19 vaccine. In nucleotides, the sequence is TGTGCCAGCAGCTTTCGGGTTGGGGGGGGACACACAGATACGCAGTATTTT. Translated, it gives CASSFRVGGGHTDTQYF.